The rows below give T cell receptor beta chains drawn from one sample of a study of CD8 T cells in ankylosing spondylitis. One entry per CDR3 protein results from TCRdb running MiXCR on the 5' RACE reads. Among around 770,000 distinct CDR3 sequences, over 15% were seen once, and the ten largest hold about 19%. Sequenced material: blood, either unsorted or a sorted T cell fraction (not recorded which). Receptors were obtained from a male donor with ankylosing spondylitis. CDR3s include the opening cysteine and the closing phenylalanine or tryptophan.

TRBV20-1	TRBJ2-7	CSVRLAGLYEQYF
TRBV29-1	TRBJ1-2	CSVWVGGNYGYTF
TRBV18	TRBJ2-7	CASSPPSRFEQYF
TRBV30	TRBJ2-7	CAWTAGTNEQYF
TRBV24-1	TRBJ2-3	CATSDPRDTQYF
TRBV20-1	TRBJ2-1	CSAIDTRTSGNEQFF
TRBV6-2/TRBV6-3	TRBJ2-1	CASSYADAARNEQFF
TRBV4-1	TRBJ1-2	CASSQDGGQGYYTF
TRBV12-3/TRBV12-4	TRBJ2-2	CASSYSVGELFF
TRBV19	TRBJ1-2	CASSTETGQGYGYTF
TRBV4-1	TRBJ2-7	CASSQQDREEQYF
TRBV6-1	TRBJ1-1	CASSQRQGIGDTEAFF
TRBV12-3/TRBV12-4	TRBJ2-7	CASGIREGGHYEQYF
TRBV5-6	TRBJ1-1	CASSFIDKNTEAFF
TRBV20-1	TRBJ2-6	CSADRVGANVLTF
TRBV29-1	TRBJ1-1	CSVRSTLNTEAFF
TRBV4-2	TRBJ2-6	CASSQDNGQSGANVLTF
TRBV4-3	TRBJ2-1	CASSQDLGRGWASGRNEQFF
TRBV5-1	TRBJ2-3	CASSLDADTQYF
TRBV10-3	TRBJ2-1	CAISESSSTSGDEQFF
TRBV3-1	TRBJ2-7	CASSQDKTPLNEQYF
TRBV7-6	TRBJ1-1	CASSSELGQGILNTEAFF
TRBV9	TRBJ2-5	CASSVASEGSVTQYF
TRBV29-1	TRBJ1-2	CSVDDRYYGYTF
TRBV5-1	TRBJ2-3	CASSWTGRTDTQYF
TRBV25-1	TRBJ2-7	CASSRGGGRSEQYF
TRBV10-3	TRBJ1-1	CAIGTDGTEAFF
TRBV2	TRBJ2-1	CASSERQGGEQFF
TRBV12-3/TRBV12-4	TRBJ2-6	CASRQDMGTSGANVLTF
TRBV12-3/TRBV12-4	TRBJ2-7	CASSRGLAVSYEQYF
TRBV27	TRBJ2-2	CASSSGTSGGEELFF
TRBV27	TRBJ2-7	CASRLIAGGYEQYF
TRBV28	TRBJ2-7	CASSSLGHIYEQYF
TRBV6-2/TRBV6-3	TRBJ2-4	CASSTGLAKNIQYF
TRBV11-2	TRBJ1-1	CASSERQGWGVSTEAFF
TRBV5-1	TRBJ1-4	CASSLRPGTGSEKLFF
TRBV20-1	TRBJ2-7	CSARADRGVYEQYF
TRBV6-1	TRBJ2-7	CASSGPGPPYEQYF
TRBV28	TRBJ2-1	CASSLETSSSYNEQFF
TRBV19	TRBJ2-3	CASSISHFRRIPVDTQYF
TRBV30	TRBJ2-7	CAWHTGTGSYEQYF
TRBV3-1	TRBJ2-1	CASSQVWLAAPSYNEQFF
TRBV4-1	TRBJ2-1	CASSQVLAAYNEQFF
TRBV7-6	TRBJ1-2	CASSLERGSFQGYTF
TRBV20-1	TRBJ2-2	CSARVPGRSHGELFF
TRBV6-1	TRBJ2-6	CASSPDFIGANVLTF
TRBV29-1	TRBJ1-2	CSVESVQNYGYTF
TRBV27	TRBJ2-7	CASSFTRGLYEQYF
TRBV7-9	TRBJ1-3	CASSTLAGNTIYF